Listed below are T cell receptor beta chains from one sample, sequenced in a study of blood T cell repertoires in COVID-19. Sequencing was performed with immunoSEQ multiplex PCR; in TCRdb, only in-frame clones are kept and a portion is missing. The table has 220,000 or so clones, 70% to 85% seen once. The sequencing sample was made of PBMCs or T cells enriched from blood (not recorded which). Source of these receptors: a woman in her sixties or seventies who had recovered from COVID-19. Both conserved end residues are part of each CDR3. Fields, in order: D gene, J gene, V gene, clone size, CDR3 protein, CDR3 DNA. A D gene is named only where the DNA matches it firmly. Part of the rows lack a size; the others show once, few, many or a class for expanded clones.

d_gene: TRBD2; j_gene: TRBJ2-1; v_gene: TRBV7-2; abundance: -; CDR3aa: CASSLTGTSGYNEQFF; CDR3nt: TGTGCCAGCAGCTTGACCGGGACTAGCGGATACAATGAGCAGTTCTTC
d_gene: -; j_gene: TRBJ2-5; v_gene: TRBV19; abundance: -; CDR3aa: CASSAPSGQETQYF; CDR3nt: TGTGCCAGTAGTGCCCCCAGCGGCCAAGAGACCCAGTACTTC
d_gene: -; j_gene: TRBJ2-2; v_gene: TRBV24-1; abundance: -; CDR3aa: CATGQSSNTGELFF; CDR3nt: TGTGCCACCGGACAGTCTTCGAACACCGGGGAGCTGTTTTTT
d_gene: -; j_gene: TRBJ2-7; v_gene: TRBV2; abundance: -; CDR3aa: CASQHPTHSYEQYF; CDR3nt: TGTGCCAGTCAACACCCGACACACTCCTACGAGCAGTACTTC
d_gene: -; j_gene: TRBJ1-5; v_gene: TRBV4-1; abundance: -; CDR3aa: CASSQDLTGPNQPQHF; CDR3nt: TGCGCCAGCAGCCAAGATCTTACAGGTCCAAATCAGCCCCAGCATTTT
d_gene: -; j_gene: TRBJ2-5; v_gene: TRBV29-1; abundance: -; CDR3aa: CSVEKVQGETQYF; CDR3nt: TGCAGCGTTGAAAAGGTCCAGGGAGAGACCCAGTACTTC
d_gene: -; j_gene: TRBJ1-5; v_gene: TRBV2; abundance: -; CDR3aa: CASSDSGDNQPQHF; CDR3nt: TGTGCCAGCAGTGACAGTGGTGACAATCAGCCCCAGCATTTT
d_gene: -; j_gene: TRBJ1-1; v_gene: TRBV4-2; abundance: -; CDR3aa: CASSHVSLAGQTEAFF; CDR3nt: TGTGCCAGCAGCCATGTTAGTTTAGCGGGGCAAACTGAAGCTTTCTTT
d_gene: TRBD1; j_gene: TRBJ2-3; v_gene: TRBV27; abundance: few; CDR3aa: CASSWTGGRASGFTDTQYF; CDR3nt: TGTGCCAGCAGTTGGACAGGGGGGAGGGCTAGCGGATTCACAGATACGCAGTATTTT
d_gene: TRBD2; j_gene: TRBJ2-3; v_gene: TRBV5-1; abundance: -; CDR3aa: CASSYTSGSSTDTQYF; CDR3nt: TGCGCCAGCAGCTATACTAGCGGATCTAGCACAGATACGCAGTATTTT
d_gene: -; j_gene: TRBJ1-2; v_gene: TRBV9; abundance: -; CDR3aa: CASSVAPRAGPYGYTF; CDR3nt: TGTGCCAGCAGCGTAGCCCCCCGGGCGGGTCCCTATGGCTACACCTTC
d_gene: TRBD2; j_gene: TRBJ2-5; v_gene: TRBV6-2/TRBV6-3; abundance: -; CDR3aa: CASSRWGGETQYF; CDR3nt: TGTGCCAGCAGCCGCTGGGGGGGGGAGACCCAGTACTTC
d_gene: TRBD1; j_gene: TRBJ1-4; v_gene: TRBV6-6; abundance: -; CDR3aa: CASSYDGTGLRKLFF; CDR3nt: TGTGCCAGCAGTTACGATGGGACAGGGCTTCGGAAACTGTTTTTT
d_gene: TRBD1; j_gene: TRBJ1-1; v_gene: TRBV23-1; abundance: -; CDR3aa: CASSHLHRGNTEAFF; CDR3nt: TGCGCCAGCAGTCATCTTCACAGGGGCAACACTGAAGCTTTCTTT
d_gene: TRBD1; j_gene: TRBJ2-7; v_gene: TRBV18; abundance: -; CDR3aa: CASSPKTGKYEQYF; CDR3nt: TGTGCCAGCTCACCAAAGACAGGGAAATACGAGCAGTACTTC
d_gene: TRBD2; j_gene: TRBJ2-1; v_gene: TRBV11-2; abundance: -; CDR3aa: CASLRPPGSSGPTGGEQFF; CDR3nt: TGTGCCAGCTTAAGGCCCCCCGGTTCTAGCGGACCCACCGGCGGTGAGCAGTTCTTC
d_gene: TRBD2; j_gene: TRBJ2-7; v_gene: TRBV6-1; abundance: -; CDR3aa: CASSEWRGGSYEQYF; CDR3nt: TGTGCCAGCAGTGAATGGCGGGGGGGGTCGTACGAGCAGTACTTC
d_gene: -; j_gene: TRBJ2-7; v_gene: TRBV10-3; abundance: -; CDR3aa: CAISGTSSSSYEQYF; CDR3nt: TGTGCCATCAGTGGCACATCGTCTAGCTCCTACGAGCAGTACTTC
d_gene: TRBD2; j_gene: TRBJ2-3; v_gene: TRBV6-5; abundance: -; CDR3aa: CASSYSLAGGRDTQYF; CDR3nt: TGTGCCAGCAGTTACTCCCTAGCGGGGGGAAGAGATACGCAGTATTTT
d_gene: TRBD1; j_gene: TRBJ1-1; v_gene: TRBV18; abundance: -; CDR3aa: CASSPREGATEAFF; CDR3nt: TGTGCCAGCTCACCTCGGGAGGGGGCCACTGAAGCTTTCTTT
d_gene: TRBD1; j_gene: TRBJ2-1; v_gene: TRBV10-2; abundance: -; CDR3aa: CASSPGQGRSEQFF; CDR3nt: TGCGCCAGCAGTCCGGGACAGGGGAGATCTGAGCAGTTCTTC
d_gene: TRBD2; j_gene: TRBJ2-2; v_gene: TRBV19; abundance: -; CDR3aa: CASTLAGGYSGELFF; CDR3nt: TGTGCCAGTACCCTAGCGGGAGGTTATTCCGGGGAGCTGTTTTTT
d_gene: TRBD2; j_gene: TRBJ2-7; v_gene: TRBV9; abundance: -; CDR3aa: CASGGGPHEQYF; CDR3nt: TGTGCCAGCGGCGGGGGGCCCCACGAGCAGTACTTC
d_gene: -; j_gene: TRBJ1-5; v_gene: TRBV7-2; abundance: -; CDR3aa: CASSSMGGSAQHF; CDR3nt: TGTGCCAGCAGCTCGATGGGGGGGTCGGCCCAGCATTTT
d_gene: -; j_gene: TRBJ2-5; v_gene: TRBV19; abundance: -; CDR3aa: CASSDPRGADETQYF; CDR3nt: TGTGCCAGTAGTGACCCTCGGGGGGCAGATGAGACCCAGTACTTC
d_gene: -; j_gene: TRBJ1-6; v_gene: TRBV4-2; abundance: -; CDR3aa: CASSQESSYDGSGGPLHF; CDR3nt: TGTGCCAGCAGCCAAGAAAGCTCTTATGACGGCTCAGGTGGGCCCCTCCACTTT